This TCR beta chain was captured in a study of cytomegalovirus exposure and HLA in healthy donors. This CDR3 comprises 17 residues. The trim removed 3 bases at V and 8 bases at J, leaving 16 bases unmatched. Germline lookup yields CDR1 KGHSH and CDR2 LQKENI. The PCR contained 60 Vbeta and 13 Jbeta primers. Method: immunoSEQ multiplex PCR; TCRdb's copy keeps in-frame clones and lacks some. Of 140,000 or so clones listed, about 66% were seen once; the top ten hold about 1.8%. The receptor's source is a male donor in good health and CMV-seronegative. V is TRBV18 and J is TRBJ1-2; TRBD1 matches at 9 bases. The sequenced sample was PBMCs. The CDR3, as DNA: TGTGCCAGCTCACCGACCCGTCCGGGACAGGGAATCTCAGGCTACACCTTC. The encoded protein is CASSPTRPGQGISGYTF.